This T cell receptor beta chain was sequenced in a study of blood T cells in healthy people across ages. Study background: About one barcoded beta molecule per two T cells was captured by template switching.

The study, taken as a whole, reports: Naive CD4+ cell counts and diversity both ran higher in long-lived than in aged donors.

Each donor was a healthy Caucasian individual from Russia, aged 6 to 90. Peripheral blood from each donor was collected in a volume of about 10 milliliters. V lost 1 base and J 5 bases, leaving 13 bases between the germline ends. Per germline, CDR1 SGHRS and CDR2 YFSETQ. The CDR3 runs 14 residues. A sample-barcoded 5' primer and a J-beta primer mix were used in a second PCR of about 7 to 11 cycles. TCRdb processed the 5' RACE reads anew with MiXCR; each CDR3 protein has one entry. The sample holds 1.5 million to 1.8 million distinct CDR3 sequences, 35% to 45% seen once. Of note for this clonotype: What it binds is unknown.

The genes are TRBV5-1 and TRBJ2-7; tentatively, D is TRBD2 (6 bases). This sequence was found in a woman between 18 and 29 years old in good health. Sample: blood. The CDR3 loop reads CASSLSAGPHEQYF. CDR3 sequence (DNA): TGCGCCAGCAGCTTGTCAGCGGGTCCCCACGAGCAGTACTTC.